This T cell receptor (beta chain) was identified in a study of T cell changes during pregnancy in multiple sclerosis. Per the germline V gene, CDR1 is SGHTA and CDR2 is FQGTGA. This CDR3 spans 16 amino acids. V lost 1 base and J lost 4, with 14 bases in between. The protocol was immunoSEQ multiplex PCR, while the TCRdb copy is restricted to in-frame clones and leaves out a portion. This sample has roughly 40,000 clones; about 90% occur once, and the top ten carry 0.7% to 1%. The gene calls are TRBV7-3 and TRBJ2-1, with a possible D match to TRBD2 (5 bases). The source material was CD4+ T cells from peripheral blood mononuclear cells, sampled before pregnancy. This clonotype originated in a female donor with multiple sclerosis, enrolled in a pregnancy study. The CDR3 nucleotides are TGTGCCAGCAGCTTAAGTGGGGTCCGGGGATACAATGAGCAGTTCTTC. Translation: CASSLSGVRGYNEQFF.